Listed below are T cell receptor beta chains from one sample, sequenced in a study of technical replicates of blood from a handful of donors. Using immunoSEQ multiplex PCR, the repertoire was profiled, and TCRdb retains in-frame clones only, with some absent. The sample contains around 80,000 clones, under 99% of which appear only once. Sequencing used T cells isolated from PBMCs. These receptors came from a human donor in good health. Each CDR3 is given with its conserved first and last residue. The D gene is left open where the match is weak.

d_gene: -; v_gene: TRBV11-2; CDR3aa: CASSFVSENNEQFF
d_gene: TRBD2; v_gene: TRBV27; CDR3aa: CASSSAGDSTDTQYF
d_gene: -; v_gene: TRBV6-5; CDR3aa: CASSYRQMNTEAFF
d_gene: TRBD1; v_gene: TRBV11-1; CDR3aa: CASSSAGGISYNEQFF
d_gene: -; v_gene: TRBV7-9; CDR3aa: CASSTQGTEQFF
d_gene: -; v_gene: TRBV5-4; CDR3aa: CASSLGGNTEAFF
d_gene: TRBD1; v_gene: TRBV7-9; CDR3aa: CASSLDAGGPQGVAQHF
d_gene: -; v_gene: TRBV6-5; CDR3aa: CASSYYEATNEKLFF
d_gene: -; v_gene: TRBV6-5; CDR3aa: CASSYGALGTGELFF
d_gene: TRBD2; v_gene: TRBV9; CDR3aa: CASSAGGLSADTQYF
d_gene: -; v_gene: TRBV15; CDR3aa: CATSREGNSLYSNQPQHF
d_gene: TRBD1; v_gene: TRBV7-2; CDR3aa: CASSENSDRRNQPQHF
d_gene: -; v_gene: TRBV7-2; CDR3aa: CASSLLHPYSNQPQHF
d_gene: -; v_gene: TRBV21-1; CDR3aa: CASSKGMRQHNTEAFF
d_gene: TRBD2; v_gene: TRBV6-1; CDR3aa: CASSSGGGGTGELFF
d_gene: -; v_gene: TRBV6-5; CDR3aa: CASSYQGGAQYF
d_gene: TRBD2; v_gene: TRBV11-2; CDR3aa: CASSLEREYHEQYF
d_gene: TRBD2; v_gene: TRBV15; CDR3aa: CATSKPHLAGSNEQFF
d_gene: -; v_gene: TRBV11-3; CDR3aa: CASSLASAGELFF
d_gene: -; v_gene: TRBV30; CDR3aa: CAWSPRPYEQYF
d_gene: -; v_gene: TRBV6-5; CDR3aa: CASSEGQAEQFF
d_gene: TRBD2; v_gene: TRBV7-9; CDR3aa: CASSSEAGGTDTQYF